This T cell receptor beta chain was observed in a study of OX40 agonist ivuxolimab in advanced cancers. At the level of the study: Given to patients was ivuxolimab, an agonistic anti-OX40 (CD134) antibody.

Profiled with immunoSEQ multiplex PCR; TCRdb holds only in-frame clones, not every one. This table has tens of thousands of clones, over 80% appearing once. Trimming shortened V by 3 bases and J by 0 bases, and 12 bases separated the two germline ends. This CDR3 spans 16 amino acids. CDR1 is SGDLS, CDR2 YYNGEE, per germline. The specimen comprised CD4+ or CD8+ T cells sorted from blood, sampled in a trial of the OX40 agonist ivuxolimab. This sequence originates from an adult with an advanced solid tumor such as melanoma, head and neck, liver or kidney cancer. This rearrangement joins TRBV9 to TRBJ2-2; either TRBD1 or TRBD2 may supply D (7 bases each). CDR3 sequence (DNA): TGTGCCAGCAGCGAGCGGGGACAGTCGAACACCGGGGAGCTGTTTTTT. It translates to CASSERGQSNTGELFF.